The T cell receptor beta chain under discussion was sequenced for a study of T cell repertoires in aging, cancer and after chemotherapy. Whole-study context: Clear clonal overlap appeared across healthy donor samples taken over several months to years. Overall study results and limits: Healthy donors lost TCR diversity with age mainly through richness, cancer patients through richness and evenness. Compared with age-matched healthy donors, untreated hematological or solid cancer patients showed higher blood TCR clonality. Median generation probability rose over the chemotherapy interval in each cancer cohort, suggesting rebound thymic output.

TRB rearrangements spanning V, D and J were amplified using mixed TRB-A/B primers. TCRdb called the multiplex PCR reads again in MiXCR, with one record for every CDR3 protein. Altogether fewer than 20,000 distinct CDR3 sequences are present, 50% being singletons, with the ten largest covering 10%. Trimming cost V 4 bases and J 6 bases; bases outside gene matches: 7. From germline, CDR1 is LNHDA and CDR2 SQIVND (reference sequence). This CDR3 is 15 amino acids long. TCR beta rearrangements were amplified from peripheral blood genomic DNA. This clonotype came up a few times. Its cognate antigen is unknown.

Sequencing was done on a sample of blood. The chain links TRBV19 to TRBJ2-2, with TRBD2 matching over 8 bases. This receptor was identified in a human donor in good health. CDR3 loop: CASSNLRGGPGELFF. DNA of the CDR3: TGTGCCAGTAGTAACCTTCGGGGGGGACCCGGGGAGCTGTTTTTT. The full variable domain, its missing parts supplied by reference TRBV19 and TRBJ2-2, is DGGITQSPKYLFRKEGQNVTLSCEQNLNHDAMYWYRQDPGQGLRLIYYSQIVNDFQKGDIAEGYSVSREKKESFPLTVTSAQKNPTAFYLCASSNLRGGPGELFFGEGSRLTVL.